Listed below are T cell receptor beta chains from one sample, sequenced in a study of shared clonotypes between healthy human individuals. TCRdb's table, derived via immunoSEQ multiplex PCR, lists solely in-frame clones and lacks some. The sample shows 950,000 to 1,200,000 clones, roughly 80% of them seen only once. Sample: memory CD4+ T cells from PBMCs. Receptors originate from a man aged 18 to 30 in good health. Some clones in this sample may be carry-over from other donors' samples. CDR3s include the opening cysteine and the closing phenylalanine or tryptophan. A D gene is named only where the DNA matches it firmly. Clone sizes are given selectively: once, few, many, or a class where the clone is expanded.

j_call | clone_size | d_call | v_call | cdr3_nt | cdr3_aa
TRBJ2-3 | once | NA | TRBV20-1 | TGCAGTGTTAGTGGTACGCAGTATTTT | CSVSGTQYF
TRBJ1-2 | NA | TRBD1 | TRBV28 | TGTGCCAGCTCCGACAGGGAGGGGGTCTATGGCTACACCTTC | CASSDREGVYGYTF
TRBJ2-2 | NA | NA | TRBV6-1 | TGTGCCATCCTAGCGAAGAACACCGGGGAGCTGTTTTTT | CAILAKNTGELFF
TRBJ1-1 | NA | NA | TRBV20-1 | TGCAGTGCTACCAGGGGCACTGAAGCTTTCTTT | CSATRGTEAFF
TRBJ2-3 | NA | NA | TRBV7-8 | TGTGCCAGCAGCTCCTTTTCCGGCGTGGCAGATACGCAGTATTTT | CASSSFSGVADTQYF
TRBJ1-5 | NA | NA | TRBV9 | TGTGCCAGCAGCGTAGAACGACAGAGCAATCAGCCCCAGCATTTT | CASSVERQSNQPQHF
TRBJ2-7 | once | NA | TRBV6-6 | TGTGCCAGCAGTCAGGGGAATTGGTACGAGCAGTACTTC | CASSQGNWYEQYF
TRBJ2-7 | NA | NA | TRBV28 | TGTGCCAGCAGCCTTATTTCCCACGAGCAGTACTTC | CASSLISHEQYF
TRBJ2-5 | NA | NA | TRBV29-1 | TGCAGCGTAGAAAGAATTGGGGAGACCCAGTACTTC | CSVERIGETQYF
TRBJ2-5 | NA | TRBD1 | TRBV10-3 | TGTGCCATCAGCCGACAGGGGGAAGAGACCCAGTACTTC | CAISRQGEETQYF
TRBJ1-1 | few | NA | TRBV9 | TGTGCCAGCAGCGTAGGCGGGGTTAGGAACACTGAAGCTTTCTTT | CASSVGGVRNTEAFF
TRBJ2-5 | few | TRBD1 | TRBV4-1 | TGCGCCAGCAGCCAAGATGGACAGGGGGGAGAGACCCAGTACTTC | CASSQDGQGGETQYF
TRBJ1-6 | once | NA | TRBV2 | TGTGCCAGCATCCCTACGGGGGACGATTCACCCCTCCACTTT | CASIPTGDDSPLHF
TRBJ1-5 | NA | NA | TRBV28 | TGTGCCATCACCCCGCAGGCAGGCAATCAGCCCCAGCATTTT | CAITPQAGNQPQHF
TRBJ1-2 | NA | NA | TRBV5-1 | TGCGCCAGCAGCTTGGATCAGGGTCTAGTCACCTTC | CASSLDQGLVTF
TRBJ2-2 | NA | NA | TRBV2 | TGTGCCAGCAGTGAACTTTTCGGGGGCACCGGGGAGCTGTTTTTT | CASSELFGGTGELFF
TRBJ2-1 | NA | TRBD2 | TRBV9 | TGTGCCAGCAGCCACCAAGGACTAGCGGGAGGGGATGAGCAGTTCTTC | CASSHQGLAGGDEQFF
TRBJ2-7 | NA | NA | TRBV10-3 | TGTGCCAGCGGAAGCCCGTCTCGGGACACCACCTACGAGCAGTACTTC | CASGSPSRDTTYEQYF
TRBJ1-1 | NA | TRBD1 | TRBV7-9 | TGTGCCAGCAGCGGAGACAGGGGATGGGGAGCTTTCTTT | CASSGDRGWGAFF
TRBJ1-2 | NA | NA | TRBV29-1 | TGCAGCGTTGAATGGGGTGAACAGAATGGCTACACCTTC | CSVEWGEQNGYTF
TRBJ1-2 | NA | NA | TRBV7-2 | TGTGCCAGCAGCTTCCGTCGGGGGAACTATGGCTACACCTTC | CASSFRRGNYGYTF
TRBJ1-2 | NA | TRBD1 | TRBV29-1 | TGCAGCGCCATGACAGGGGCTTCTAACTATGGCTACACCTTC | CSAMTGASNYGYTF
TRBJ1-2 | NA | TRBD1 | TRBV28 | TGTGCCAGCAGTTTCCCGAATACAGGGGGATTGGGAGGCTACACCTTC | CASSFPNTGGLGGYTF
TRBJ2-1 | NA | NA | TRBV29-1 | TGCAGCGTTACGAAAAACCGGGACCTTAAGTATGAGCAGTTCTTC | CSVTKNRDLKYEQFF
TRBJ2-6 | NA | NA | TRBV7-3 | TGTGCCAGCAGTTCTCCCGGCACCGAGTCTGGGGCCAACGTCCTGACTTTC | CASSSPGTESGANVLTF
TRBJ2-7 | NA | NA | TRBV6-1 | TGTGCCAGCAGTGAAAGGGTGTTGGGGGGTTGGGAGCAGTACTTC | CASSERVLGGWEQYF
TRBJ1-1 | NA | NA | TRBV6-5 | TGTGCCAGCAGCGGCGGGCCAGGAAGGGACACTGAAGCTTTCTTT | CASSGGPGRDTEAFF
TRBJ2-7 | NA | NA | TRBV15 | TGTGCCACCAGCAGGGGGCAGGGGTTCTACGAGCAGTACTTC | CATSRGQGFYEQYF
TRBJ1-5 | NA | NA | TRBV2 | TGTGCCAGCACGGTAGAAAGGGGTCAGCCCCAGCATTTT | CASTVERGQPQHF
TRBJ1-4 | NA | NA | TRBV28 | TGTGCCAGCAGTTTACTCTCCGCAGCCCTGGGAGAAAAACTGTTTTTT | CASSLLSAALGEKLFF
TRBJ1-2 | NA | NA | TRBV7-9 | TGTGCCAGCAGCTTTCCCCGCAGGGCTAGTTCCTATGGCTACACCTTC | CASSFPRRASSYGYTF
TRBJ2-7 | NA | NA | TRBV28 | TGTGCCAGCAGTCGTAGGCAGGAGTGGAGCGAGCAGTACTTC | CASSRRQEWSEQYF
TRBJ1-1 | NA | TRBD1 | TRBV18 | TGTGCCAGCTCACCTTCCTCCGGGACAGGGGGATACACTGAAGCTTTCTTT | CASSPSSGTGGYTEAFF
TRBJ1-5 | NA | TRBD1 | TRBV2 | TGTGCCAGCAGCTCAACAGGGGTGGGGCAGCCCCAGCATTTT | CASSSTGVGQPQHF
TRBJ2-1 | few | NA | TRBV2 | TGTGCCAGCAGTTTAGGACAGAATTACAATGAGCAGTTCTTC | CASSLGQNYNEQFF
TRBJ1-1 | NA | NA | TRBV2 | TGTGCCAGCAGCCACGGACTGCGACGGCTGGAGAACACTGAAGCTTTCTTT | CASSHGLRRLENTEAFF
TRBJ2-3 | NA | TRBD2 | TRBV5-1 | TGCGCCAGCAGCTCGTTAGCGGGGAGTATGGGCACAGATACGCAGTATTTT | CASSSLAGSMGTDTQYF
TRBJ1-2 | NA | NA | TRBV28 | TGTGCCAGCAGCCCCCCGCGGTCTAGGGGGGCAGGCTACACCTTC | CASSPPRSRGAGYTF
TRBJ1-6 | NA | NA | TRBV7-9 | TGTGCCAGCAGCCGCGGGGCCGGGGGTCCCCTCCACTTT | CASSRGAGGPLHF
TRBJ2-7 | NA | NA | TRBV6-1 | TGTGCCAGCAGTCCTTACAGGGCCTCCTACGAGCAGTACTTC | CASSPYRASYEQYF
TRBJ1-4 | NA | NA | TRBV29-1 | TGCAGCGGTTGGACAGATAATGAAAAACTGTTTTTT | CSGWTDNEKLFF
TRBJ1-2 | NA | NA | TRBV6-1 | TGTGCCAGCAGTGAAGTAATCTCCCTTCTTGATGGCTACACCTTC | CASSEVISLLDGYTF
TRBJ2-7 | NA | TRBD1 | TRBV5-5 | TGTGCCAGCAGCTGGCTCGGGGACAGGGACTACGAGCAGTACTTC | CASSWLGDRDYEQYF
TRBJ2-7 | NA | TRBD2 | TRBV29-1 | TGCAGCGTGAAACTAGCGGGAGTCTACGAGCAGTACTTC | CSVKLAGVYEQYF
TRBJ2-1 | NA | TRBD2 | TRBV2 | TGTGCCAGCAGTTCCTTACTAGCGGGGTCCTACAATGAGCAGTTCTTC | CASSSLLAGSYNEQFF